The 12 T cell receptor beta chains below all came from one sample that was sequenced in a study of T cells in Graves' hyperthyroidism and ophthalmopathy. There were TCR beta CDR3 regions amplified from RNA transcripts. HTBI primers drove first-round RT-PCR of the TCR CDR3. One entry per CDR3 protein, called by TCRdb with MiXCR from the multiplex PCR reads. The data hold 500,000 to 800,000 distinct CDR3 sequences, with less than 45% observed a single time. The sequencing sample was made of peripheral blood or thyroid tissue (not recorded which). Receptor source: an adult man with Graves' disease, either hyperthyroidism or ophthalmopathy (not recorded which).

This clonotype showed up just once. The rearrangement uses TRBV7-3 and TRBJ2-3; D possibly uses TRBD1 or TRBD2 (6 bases each). This CDR3 is built from 14 residues. The germline CDR1 and CDR2 sequences are SGHTA and FQGTGA. The V gene lost 5 bases and the J gene lost 1 base, with 10 bases spanning the gap. The CDR3 spells CASSPGAGTDTQYF. The CDR3 DNA reads TGTGCCAGCAGCCCGGGGGCTGGCACAGATACGCAGTATTTT.

V gene TRBV25-1 combines with J gene TRBJ1-1; D perhaps matches TRBD1 (6 bases). The V end was cut by 6 bases, the J end by 1 base, with 15 bases between. This CDR3 is built from 15 residues. In germline, CDR1 is MGHDK, CDR2 SYGVNS. CDR3 DNA sequence: TGTGCCAGCAGCGATCGCTGGGGGCAGAACACTGAAGCTTTCTTT. This encodes CASSDRWGQNTEAFF.

On this clonotype: This CDR3 fails to terminate in the conserved phenylalanine or tryptophan, so it likely reflects a read error. The chain has TRBV7-9 and TRBJ1-2; possibly TRBD1 for D (6 bases). Trimming cost V 5 bases and J 4 bases, with 14 bases left between them. The CDR3 consists of 14 residues. Per germline, CDR1 SEHNR and CDR2 FQNEAQ (reference sequence). In DNA form, the CDR3 reads TGTGCCAGCAGCCCGAGGGACAACTCCTATGGCTACACCTGC. Its protein is CASSPRDNSYGYTC.

This clonotype has a handful of counts. This chain uses TRBV9 with TRBJ1-5, with 8 bases matching TRBD1. The CDR3 is 15 amino acids. Germline V gene lookup returns CDR1 SGDLS and CDR2 YYNGEE. The ends lost 2 bases at V and 4 bases at J; junction bases unmatched: 5. The CDR3 loop is CASSVGQGWNQPQHF. CDR3 DNA: TGTGCCAGCAGCGTCGGACAGGGTTGGAATCAGCCCCAGCATTTT.

A few counts support this clonotype. The genes are TRBV6-6 and TRBJ1-6; D possibly corresponds to TRBD1 (5 bases). This CDR3 comprises 16 residues. Germline V gene data show CDR1 as MNHNY and CDR2 as SVGAGI (reference sequence). Trimming pared 5 bases from V and 0 bases from J, leaving 11 bases between. The CDR3 reads CASSRDRSSYNSPLHF. The CDR3 bases are TGTGCCAGCAGTAGGGACCGGAGCTCCTATAATTCACCCCTCCACTTT.

The gene calls are TRBV20-1 and TRBJ2-7, with D hard to call. V lost 5 bases and J 6 bases, leaving 17 bases between the germline ends. Germline V CDR1 and CDR2: DFQATT, SNEGSKA (reference sequence). This CDR3 has 13 residues. The CDR3 nucleotides are TGCAGTGCTCAGATTGCGGTGCAAGGCGAGCAGTACTTC. The encoded protein is CSAQIAVQGEQYF.

The rearrangement joins TRBV6-1 to TRBJ1-3; D gene ambiguous. V lost 7 bases and J lost 3, with 10 bases in between. Looked up from germline, CDR1 is MNHNS and CDR2 is SASEGT. The CDR3 consists of 13 residues. The CDR3 region is CASTEGRGNTIYF. CDR3 nucleotides: TGTGCCAGCACCGAAGGTCGTGGAAACACCATATATTTT.

This clonotype was counted at least ten times. This chain uses TRBV19 with TRBJ1-5, with a possible D match to TRBD1 (6 bases). The germline V gene has CDR1 LNHDA and CDR2 SQIVND (reference sequence). V lost 6 bases to trimming and J lost 0 bases, with 12 bases between them. This CDR3 is built from 15 residues. CDR3 DNA sequence: TGTGCCAGTAGAAAAGACAGGAATAGCAATCAGCCCCAGCATTTT. This encodes CASRKDRNSNQPQHF.

On this clonotype itself: The junction differs from germline at one of its ends, possibly a read error. CDR3 coding DNA: TGCAGTGCTAGCAACGGCTTCATGAACACTGAAGCTCTCTTT. Encoded protein: CSASNGFMNTEALF. J is TRBJ1-1 and V is TRBV20-1; D is unclear. There are 14 residues in the CDR3. CDR1 DFQATT and CDR2 SNEGSKA come from the germline V gene (reference sequence).

The sample holds a few counts of this clonotype. The chain carries TRBV7-8 and TRBJ1-4; TRBD1 matches at 8 bases. Germline CDR1 and CDR2: SGHVS and FQNEAQ. This CDR3 is built from 15 residues. With V trimmed by 2 bases and J by 8 bases, 7 bases remained unmatched. The CDR3 DNA sequence: TGTGCCAGCAGCTTATACCAGGGGGCGGAGGAAAAACTGTTTTTT. Its protein is CASSLYQGAEEKLFF.

The rearrangement joins TRBV14 to TRBJ1-5; a possible D gene is TRBD1 (6 bases). The V and J ends lost 3 bases and 5 bases respectively, with 11 bases between them. CDR1 is SGHDN and CDR2 is FVKESK in the germline V gene. The CDR3 has 14 residues. Here the CDR3 DNA reads TGTGCCAGCAGCCAGGGGGCAGGGCATCAGCCCCAGCATTTT. Encoded protein: CASSQGAGHQPQHF.

This chain connects TRBV19 to TRBJ1-1; D unclear. Germline lookup yields CDR1 LNHDA and CDR2 SQIVND (reference sequence). With 7 bases removed from V and 5 bases from J, the gap between germline ends came to 20 bases. The CDR3 totals 15 residues. CDR3 bases: TGTGCCAGTAAGCCGACTCGACGGAAAAATACTGAAGCTTTCTTT. It translates to CASKPTRRKNTEAFF.